The 18 T cell receptor beta chains given below trace back to one sample, sequenced in a study of PD-1 blockade in mismatch repair-deficient tumors. TCRdb's copy holds only in-frame clones and misses some; the assay was immunoSEQ multiplex PCR. The sample lists around 100,000 clones, 60% to 85% occurring once. The specimen was peripheral blood, collected 60 weeks after starting pembrolizumab. Every receptor here comes from an adult with mismatch repair-deficient cancer.

J is TRBJ1-1 and V is TRBV11-1, with no clear D. Trimming shortened V by 2 bases and J by 3 bases, and 10 bases separated the two germline ends. The germline CDR1 and CDR2 sequences are SGHAT and FQDESV (reference sequence). The CDR3 spans 14 residues. The DNA of the CDR3 is TGTGCCAGCAGCTTAATAAGTGCGGACACTGAAGCTTTCTTT. This gives the protein CASSLISADTEAFF.

This clone was observed a few times. The chain couples TRBV6-1 to TRBJ1-2; 7 bases match TRBD1. CDR3 length equals 13 residues. CDR1 is MNHNS, CDR2 SASEGT, per germline. J was trimmed by 6 bases and V by 4 bases; bases with no gene match: 5. In DNA form, the CDR3 reads TGTGCCAGCAGTGTGGAGACAGGGCATGGCTACACCTTC. Its protein product is CASSVETGHGYTF.

The V call is TRBV4-3, the J call TRBJ2-1; 13 bases map to TRBD2. The germline V gene encodes CDR1 LGHNA and CDR2 YSLEER. V trimming: 3 bases; J trimming: 10 bases; junction bases outside the gene matches: 6. This CDR3 has 15 residues. DNA for the CDR3: TGCGCCAGCAGCCAGGATAAGACTAGCGGGAGGGAGCAGTTCTTC. This gives the protein CASSQDKTSGREQFF.

In its sample, this clone was seen once. This chain joins TRBV19 and TRBJ1-2, with D possibly matching TRBD1 (5 bases). The germline V gene has CDR1 LNHDA and CDR2 SQIVND (reference sequence). The CDR3 consists of 14 residues. V was shortened by 1 base and J by 3 bases, with 9 bases between the two germline ends. The CDR3 spells CASSIVARDYGYTF. The CDR3 DNA reads TGTGCCAGTAGTATAGTGGCCAGGGACTATGGCTACACCTTC.

This clone was recorded a few times. This chain links TRBV11-2 with TRBJ2-1; D is unresolved. The CDR3 runs to 16 residues. The V and J ends lost 3 bases and 6 bases respectively, with 18 bases between them. Looked up from germline, CDR1 is SGHAT and CDR2 is FQNNGV. The CDR3 nucleotides are TGTGCCAGCAGCTTCTCAAGTTGGAGATGGAGCAATGAGCAGTTCTTC. Protein product: CASSFSSWRWSNEQFF.

This clone was seen only a few times. This rearrangement joins TRBV7-2 to TRBJ2-5; TRBD1 agrees at 7 bases. This CDR3 spans 15 amino acids. The germline V gene has CDR1 SGHTA and CDR2 FQGNSA. V lost 6 bases, J lost 4 bases, and 11 bases stayed unmatched. CDR3 in DNA: TGTGCCAGCAGAGATAACAGGGGTGGTAGAGAGACCCAGTACTTC. Protein product: CASRDNRGGRETQYF.

This CDR3 reads CASSEGGSSFDTQYF. The DNA for the CDR3 is TGCGCCAGCAGTGAGGGTGGGAGCAGTTTTGATACGCAGTATTTT. This chain uses TRBV10-1 with TRBJ2-3, with D tentatively TRBD2 (5 bases). CDR3 length: 15 residues. V was shortened by 2 bases and J by 6 bases, with 15 bases between the two germline ends. Germline loops: CDR1 WNHNN, CDR2 SYGVQD (reference sequence).

This clone has a handful of counts. The chain joins TRBV2 to TRBJ2-7; 7 positions agree with TRBD1. Germline lookup yields CDR1 SNHLY and CDR2 FYNNEI. The CDR3 is 13 residues long. V shed 5 bases and J 5 bases; nucleotides not matched to a gene: 6. The CDR3 bases are TGTGCCAGCAGTTTGACAGGGTTCAACGAGCAGTACTTC. It is translated as CASSLTGFNEQYF.

As for this clone: Other DNA sequences in the same sample also yield this CDR3. V gene TRBV5-1 combines with J gene TRBJ2-5; TRBD2 aligns across 13 bases. V trimming: 3 bases; J trimming: 2 bases; junction bases outside the gene matches: 7. Germline-derived CDR1 and CDR2 are SGHRS and YFSETQ. The CDR3 is 17 amino acids. CDR3 sequence: CASSSGLAGVGQETQYF. CDR3 in DNA: TGCGCCAGCAGCTCAGGACTAGCGGGAGTAGGACAAGAGACCCAGTACTTC.

This clone was observed at least ten times. Additional DNA sequences in this sample encode the identical CDR3. The J gene is TRBJ1-1, the V gene TRBV15, with D unclear. This CDR3 spans 14 amino acids. V lost 0 bases and J 8 bases, leaving 13 bases between the germline ends. CDR1 LNHNV and CDR2 YYDKDF come from the germline V gene (reference sequence). CDR3 amino acids: CATSRDGLGWEAFF. CDR3 sequence (DNA): TGTGCCACCAGCAGAGATGGACTGGGATGGGAAGCTTTCTTT.

The rearrangement links TRBV5-8 to TRBJ2-1; 7 nucleotides agree with TRBD2. CDR3 length equals 12 residues. Germline V lookup: CDR1 SGHTS, CDR2 YDEGEE. J was trimmed by 8 bases and V by 1 base; bases with no gene match: 0. The CDR3 loop reads CASSLRGDEQFF. The CDR3 coding sequence is TGTGCCAGCAGCTTGCGGGGGGATGAGCAGTTCTTC.

The chain links TRBV7-2 to TRBJ2-7, with 7 positions matching TRBD2. Germline CDR1 SGHTA, CDR2 FQGNSA. With V trimmed by 1 base and J by 4 bases, 13 bases remained unmatched. The CDR3 extends over 17 amino acids. CDR3 sequence reads: CASSLVYKTSSLYEQYF. The CDR3 DNA is TGTGCCAGCAGCTTAGTATATAAGACTAGCTCGCTATACGAGCAGTACTTC.

The V and J genes are TRBV7-9 and TRBJ1-2; 7 bases are shared with TRBD1. The CDR3 loop spans 13 amino acids. With 6 bases clipped from V and 5 bases from J, the junction kept 6 bases outside the gene matches. Germline lookup yields CDR1 SEHNR and CDR2 FQNEAQ (reference sequence). The CDR3, as DNA: TGTGCCAGCAGTTTCACAGGGGAGTATGGCTACACCTTC. Encoded protein: CASSFTGEYGYTF.

The genes are TRBV23-1 and TRBJ2-3; TRBD1 or TRBD2 may be the D gene (5 bases each). TRBV23-1 is an open reading frame whose function is uncertain. Trimming removed 1 base from V and 0 bases from J, with 14 bases in between. The CDR3 has 17 residues. For the CDR3, the DNA is TGCGCCAGCAGTCAATGGTCGGGGCTAGCTAGCACAGATACGCAGTATTTT. Translated: CASSQWSGLASTDTQYF.

The rearrangement links TRBV9 to TRBJ2-3, with D uncertain. The ends were cut back, 0 bases at V and 1 base at J, with 12 bases in the middle. In germline, CDR1 is SGDLS, CDR2 YYNGEE. The CDR3 length is 16 residues. The CDR3 loop is CASSVGGSQGTDTQYF. As DNA, the CDR3 is TGTGCCAGCAGCGTAGGCGGCTCCCAGGGCACAGATACGCAGTATTTT. Variable domain in full (rest from reference TRBV9 and TRBJ2-3): DSGVTQTPKHLITATGQRVTLRCSPRSGDLSVYWYQQSLDQGLQFLIQYYNGEERAKGNILERFSAQQFPDLHSELNLSSLELGDSALYFCASSVGGSQGTDTQYFGPGTRLTVL.

This rearrangement joins TRBV2 to TRBJ2-1, with TRBD2 identical over 8 bases. CDR1 SNHLY and CDR2 FYNNEI come from the germline V gene. The CDR3 totals 12 residues. Trimming at V came to 8 bases and at J to 8 bases, leaving 5 bases not matched to a gene. CDR3 in DNA: TGTGCCAGCGGGGCGGGAGGCTATGAGCAGTTCTTC. This encodes CASGAGGYEQFF. Complete variable domain (other parts from reference TRBV2 and TRBJ2-1): EPEVTQTPSHQVTQMGQEVILRCVPISNHLYFYWYRQILGQKVEFLVSFYNNEISEKSEIFDDQFSVERPDGSNFTLKIRSTKLEDSAMYFCASGAGGYEQFFGPGTRLTVL.

The V call is TRBV9, the J call TRBJ1-3, with D uncertain. Looked up from germline, CDR1 is SGDLS and CDR2 is YYNGEE. V lost 4 bases to trimming and J lost 0 bases, with 11 bases between them. CDR3 length: 15 residues. The CDR3 spells CASSPGLSSGNTIYF. As DNA, the CDR3 is TGTGCCAGCAGCCCCGGACTAAGCTCTGGAAACACCATATATTTT. Full variable domain (outside the CDR3, taken from reference TRBV9 and TRBJ1-3): DSGVTQTPKHLITATGQRVTLRCSPRSGDLSVYWYQQSLDQGLQFLIQYYNGEERAKGNILERFSAQQFPDLHSELNLSSLELGDSALYFCASSPGLSSGNTIYFGEGSWLTVV.

The chain links TRBV5-4 to TRBJ1-1; 9 positions agree with TRBD1. The CDR3 has 17 amino acids. J gave up 5 bases and V 1 base, and 12 bases lay outside the gene matches. Germline loops: CDR1 SGHNT, CDR2 YYREEE (reference sequence). The CDR3 nucleotides read TGTGCCAGCAGCTTGTACAAGGGACAGGGTGGCGGGACTGAAGCTTTCTTT. Its translation is CASSLYKGQGGGTEAFF. The complete variable domain, with remaining parts taken from reference TRBV5-4 and TRBJ1-1, reads ETGVTQSPTHLIKTRGQQVTLRCSSQSGHNTVSWYQQALGQGPQFIFQYYREEENGRGNFPPRFSGLQFPNYSSELNVNALELDDSALYLCASSLYKGQGGGTEAFFGQGTRLTVV.